This TCR beta chain originates from a study of regulatory dendritic cells for organ transplantation (dated by TCRdb to 2016 to 2017). In the study overall: The TCRbeta repertoires of sorted naive and memory CD4+ and CD8+ T cells were sequenced before and after allostimulation with regulatory or mature dendritic cells.

The full study reports these points: Allostimulation expanded memory CD8+ clones in both subjects, but regulatory dendritic cells appeared to induce more limited expansion than mature dendritic cells. Highly diverse repertoires were observed in naive CD4+ and CD8+ T cells, whereas lower diversity was observed in memory cells, and the most oligoclonal repertoires were found in memory CD8+ cells. Of the resting subsets, memory CD8+ T cells had the largest number of alloreactive TCR clonotypes. Only a couple of subjects were sequenced, and the authors noted considerable between-individual heterogeneity in the alloreactive memory CD8+ T cell pool.

CDR1 and CDR2 are drawn from the germline V gene (reference sequence): SEHNR, FQNEAQ. V is trimmed back by 8 bases and J by 0 bases, and the junction contains 8 bases that no gene match accounts for. From the cysteine up to the phenylalanine, the CDR3 has a length of 15 residues. This entry keeps only the CDR3 DNA: 45 bases, framed from base 1. This clone is medium-sized (0.01 to 0.1%) in its sample. Its cognate antigen has yet to be identified. No per-base quality is available; no much larger clone lies one base away. FACS was used to sort CD4+ or CD8+ cells into naive T cells, defined as CD45RA+, and memory T cells, defined as CD45RO+. T cells for TCR sequencing came from two healthy control subjects. Unstimulated sorted T cell subsets were used as baseline controls for the mixed lymphocyte reactions. The Qiagen DNeasy Blood & Tissue Kit was used for extraction of genomic DNA. The TCRbeta CDR3 regions were amplified in a multiplexed two-step PCR with Vbeta-specific forward primers and Jbeta-specific reverse primers. Through the immunoSEQ service, the TCRbeta libraries were run on an Illumina instrument for sequencing. As for the authors' bioinformatics: V, D and J genes were assigned using IMGT annotation, and counts were corrected for multiplex PCR bias using synthetic CDR3 analogues. In the immunoSEQ Analyzer, repertoire clonality was calculated as one minus normalized Shannon entropy. Whether a clone counted as expanded was decided by Fisher's exact test with Benjamini-Hochberg false discovery rate control and a two-tailed cutoff of P<0.01. Held by TCRdb, this immuneACCESS table contains in-frame sequences only and omits some clones. Under half of the omission traces to an unresolved V gene where checked; the cause of the rest is unknown. D and trimming were read from the DNA, whereas the V and J calls and clone size are those reported in that table. This sample comprises about 29,000 clones, about 80% of them detected only once. 2% to 2.5% of the sample comes from the top ten.

Sample: memory CD4+ T cells from blood. The sample's cell subset or site, from its label and the paper: CD45RO+ memory T cells. This sequence was found in a human donor in good health. The sequence links TRBV7-9 to TRBJ1-1, with TRBD1 identical over 8 junction bases. The CDR3 has the sequence CASGGTGRMNTEAFF. The nucleotide sequence is TGTGCCAGCGGGGGGACAGGAAGGATGAACACTGAAGCTTTCTTT.